These 13 T cell receptor beta chains share one sample of origin, sequenced in a study of cytomegalovirus exposure and HLA in healthy donors. Repertoires were generated with immunoSEQ multiplex PCR, while TCRdb's copy carries only in-frame clones and drops some. The table shows some 210,000 clones, with roughly 91% occurring only once. The sample taken for sequencing was PBMCs. The receptors derive from a woman aged 18-29 years in good health and CMV-seropositive.

The chain joins TRBV6-1 to TRBJ2-7, with D tentatively TRBD2 (5 bases). This CDR3 has 15 amino acids. CDR1 and CDR2 (germline): MNHNS, SASEGT. The ends were cut back, 10 bases at V and 3 bases at J, with 22 bases in the middle. The CDR3 coding sequence is TGTGCCACCCACCGGTACTCGGGATCGGGCTACGAGCAGTACTTC. Translated, it gives CATHRYSGSGYEQYF.

To note about this clone: This sample includes further DNA sequences coding for the same CDR3. The rearrangement links TRBV27 to TRBJ2-3; 13 positions agree with TRBD2. After removal of 6 bases from V and 3 bases from J, the junction contained 0 bases not matched to a gene. Germline CDR1 MNHEY, CDR2 SMNVEV (reference sequence). The CDR3 has 14 residues. DNA of the CDR3: TGTGCCAGCAGACTAGCGGGAGGGACAGATACGCAGTATTTT. Protein: CASRLAGGTDTQYF.

In this sample, this clone turned up once. The chain recombines TRBV5-1 with TRBJ2-1; TRBD2 might be the D (5 bases). This CDR3 is built from 15 residues. Germline values: CDR1 SGHRS, CDR2 YFSETQ. V was shortened by 3 bases and J by 2 bases, with 12 bases between the two germline ends. DNA for the CDR3: TGCGCCAGCAGCTGGGTCGGAGGAACCTACAATGAGCAGTTCTTC. Translating it yields CASSWVGGTYNEQFF.

This clone was recorded only once. The gene calls are TRBV6-5 and TRBJ1-2; 8 bases agree with TRBD1. The germline CDR1 and CDR2 sequences are MNHEY and SVGAGI. Trimming removed 3 bases from V and 1 base from J; junction bases left unmatched: 7. The CDR3 is 16 residues long. The CDR3 sequence is CASSYSTGGGNYGYTF. CDR3 nucleotides: TGTGCCAGCAGTTATTCAACAGGGGGGGGTAACTATGGCTACACCTTC.

The V and J genes are TRBV27 and TRBJ2-1, with 10 bases matching TRBD2. The CDR3 consists of 15 residues. Germline-derived CDR1 and CDR2 are MNHEY and SMNVEV (reference sequence). J was trimmed by 6 bases and V by 4 bases; bases with no gene match: 6. The CDR3 loop reads CASSSASGRVNEQFF. DNA for the CDR3: TGTGCCAGCAGTTCTGCGAGCGGGAGGGTCAATGAGCAGTTCTTC.

V and J are TRBV7-9 and TRBJ1-2; 7 bases are a match to TRBD1. The CDR3 length is 15 residues. The germline CDR1 and CDR2 sequences are SEHNR and FQNEAQ (reference sequence). V was clipped by 3 bases and J by 5 bases; unmatched bases: 9. The CDR3 DNA sequence: TGTGCCAGCAGCTTTGCCGGACAGGTACAATATGGCTACACCTTC. It yields the protein CASSFAGQVQYGYTF.

The rearrangement joins TRBV9 to TRBJ2-7; possibly TRBD1 for D (6 bases). Trimming removed 0 bases at V and 5 bases at J, with 12 bases between. This CDR3 spans 14 amino acids. Germline-derived CDR1 and CDR2 are SGDLS and YYNGEE. In DNA form, the CDR3 reads TGTGCCAGCAGCGTAGATGCAGGGGATGACGAGCAGTACTTC. It specifies CASSVDAGDDEQYF.

The chain has TRBV7-6 and TRBJ2-1; 11 nucleotides align to TRBD2. The CDR3 sequence is 17 residues long. J gave up 3 bases and V 5 bases, and 9 bases lay outside the gene matches. CDR1 is SGHVS, CDR2 FNYEAQ, per germline. The CDR3 DNA is TGTGCCAGCAGCCGGCCTTCCGGGACTAGCGGCTACAATGAGCAGTTCTTC. Residues: CASSRPSGTSGYNEQFF. Looking up the rest from reference TRBV7-6 and TRBJ2-1 gives the full variable domain: GAGVSQSPRYKVTKRGQDVALRCDPISGHVSLYWYRQALGQGPEFLTYFNYEAQQDKSGLPNDRFSAERPEGSISTLTIQRTEQRDSAMYRCASSRPSGTSGYNEQFFGPGTRLTVL.

This clone was counted only a few times. The V gene is TRBV4-1, the J gene TRBJ1-2; no firm D call. The germline V gene encodes CDR1 MGHRA and CDR2 YSYEKL. This CDR3 contains 15 residues. The V end lost 1 base, the J end lost 2 bases, and 11 bases lay between the germline ends. The chain's CDR3 is CASSQGPTSNYGYTF. The CDR3 bases are TGCGCCAGCAGCCAAGGCCCGACATCAAACTATGGCTACACCTTC.

V usage is TRBV28 and J usage is TRBJ2-1; 9 positions match TRBD2. CDR3 size: 15 residues. Trimming removed 10 bases from V and 6 bases from J; junction bases left unmatched: 13. Germline CDR1 MDHEN, CDR2 SYDVKM. The CDR3 DNA is TGTGCCAACCGGCCGTCAGCGGGGGGCCCCAATGAGCAGTTCTTC. Amino acid sequence: CANRPSAGGPNEQFF.

This clone was seen more than once but under ten times. V gene TRBV30 combines with J gene TRBJ2-2; 8 bases align to TRBD1. J was trimmed by 7 bases and V by 0 bases; bases with no gene match: 4. This CDR3 contains 14 residues. Per germline, CDR1 GTSNPN and CDR2 SVGIG (reference sequence). The CDR3 sequence: CAWSVQGEDGELFF. DNA of the CDR3: TGTGCCTGGAGTGTACAGGGGGAGGACGGGGAGCTGTTTTTT.

This chain links TRBV28 with TRBJ1-2; D unclear. Per the germline V gene, CDR1 is MDHEN and CDR2 is SYDVKM. Trimming left V 3 bases short and J 7 bases short, with 6 bases between. This CDR3 comprises 11 residues. The CDR3 sequence is CASSFRVGYTF. CDR3 in DNA: TGTGCCAGCAGTTTTCGGGTTGGCTACACCTTC.

This chain uses TRBV27 with TRBJ2-3, with D perhaps matching TRBD1 (5 bases). V was pared by 6 bases and J by 6 bases, with 16 bases between. CDR1 is MNHEY, CDR2 SMNVEV, per germline (reference sequence). CDR3 length: 14 residues. This CDR3 is CASSRDRYLDTQYF. DNA of the CDR3: TGTGCCAGCAGCAGAGACAGATATTTGGATACGCAGTATTTT.